The rows below give T cell receptor beta chains drawn from one sample of a study of vaccination and CD4 T cells after COVID-19. TCRdb used MiXCR to reprocess the PCR reads, holding one entry per CDR3 protein. This table holds approximately 24,000 distinct CDR3 sequences, over 60% found once. No antigen has been assigned to these receptors. Sequenced: CD4+ T cells from blood, cultured in vitro. These TCRs come from a human donor who had recovered from COVID-19. Each CDR3 is given with its conserved first and last residue. The D gene is left open where the match is weak. Only part of the rows carry a size: once, few, many, or a class if the clone is expanded.

>TRBV20-1|.|TRBJ1-5|15|.
CSAREPRGSNQPQHF
TGCAGTGCTAGAGAACCCCGAGGGAGCAATCAGCCCCAGCATTTT
>TRBV6-1|.|TRBJ2-5|13|few
CASTGTFKETQYF
TGTGCCAGTACTGGGACTTTTAAAGAGACCCAGTACTTC
>TRBV28|.|TRBJ2-2|15|few
CASSLGGPNTGELFF
TGTGCCAGCAGTTTAGGGGGCCCGAACACCGGGGAGCTGTTTTTT
>TRBV28|.|TRBJ2-7|16|.
CASSLRGATVGYEQYF
TGTGCCAGCAGTTTACGGGGGGCGACGGTCGGGTACGAGCAGTACTTC
>TRBV7-9|.|TRBJ1-2|13|.
CASSWAQAEGYTF
TGTGCCAGCAGCTGGGCCCAGGCAGAGGGCTACACCTTC
>TRBV19|.|TRBJ1-5|16|.
CASSIGWQGSNQPQHF
TGTGCCAGTAGTATCGGCTGGCAGGGTAGCAATCAGCCCCAGCATTTT
>TRBV20-1|.|TRBJ1-5|12|few
CSAYHPNQPQHF
TGCAGTGCTTATCACCCGAATCAGCCCCAGCATTTT
>TRBV20-1|.|TRBJ2-4|14|.
CSATLGGRGNIQYF
TGCAGTGCTACTCTGGGGGGACGGGGCAACATTCAGTACTTC
>TRBV7-2|.|TRBJ2-6|15|.
CASSYGEPGANVLTF
TGTGCCAGCAGCTATGGCGAGCCTGGGGCCAACGTCCTGACTTTC
>TRBV24-1|.|TRBJ2-7|16|.
CATSPICWDLSYEQYF
TGTGCCACCAGCCCGATTTGCTGGGACTTATCCTACGAGCAGTACTTC
>TRBV20-1|.|TRBJ2-1|15|few
CSAREARIIYNEQFF
TGCAGTGCTAGAGAGGCTAGAATTATCTACAATGAGCAGTTCTTC
>TRBV7-2|.|TRBJ1-3|15|.
CASSRSGTPGNTIYF
TGTGCCAGCAGCCGTAGCGGGACTCCTGGAAACACCATATATTTT
>TRBV20-1|.|TRBJ2-2|12|few
CSARRTTGELFF
TGCAGTGCTAGACGGACTACCGGGGAGCTGTTTTTT
>TRBV12-3/TRBV12-4|.|TRBJ1-2|12|.
CASSLAPYGYTF
TGTGCCAGCAGTTTAGCGCCTTATGGCTACACCTTC
>TRBV19|.|TRBJ2-3|15|once
CASSITAGNTDTQYF
TGTGCCAGTAGTATTACGGCGGGAAACACAGATACGCAGTATTTT
>TRBV11-2|.|TRBJ1-5|15|.
CASSLTPNSNQPQHF
TGTGCCAGCAGCTTAACACCCAATAGCAATCAGCCCCAGCATTTT
>TRBV20-1|.|TRBJ2-7|16|.
CSAQGPIDSRAYEQYF
TGCAGTGCCCAGGGACCTATTGACTCCCGGGCCTACGAGCAGTACTTC
>TRBV2|TRBD2|TRBJ2-2|16|.
CASRWTSGSGTGELFF
TGTGCCAGCAGATGGACTAGCGGGAGTGGCACCGGGGAGCTGTTTTTT
>TRBV12-3/TRBV12-4|TRBD1|TRBJ1-2|16|.
CASSLAMGNRGQGYTF
TGTGCCAGCAGTTTGGCGATGGGAAACAGGGGGCAAGGCTACACCTTC
>TRBV7-2|.|TRBJ1-5|17|.
CASSLFPRGGRGQPQHF
TGTGCCAGCAGCTTGTTTCCCAGGGGCGGAAGGGGTCAGCCCCAGCATTTT
>TRBV6-5|.|TRBJ2-3|17|once
CASSYPTPSGYTDTQYF
TGTGCCAGCAGTTACCCAACCCCCAGCGGTTACACAGATACGCAGTATTTT
>TRBV6-2/TRBV6-3|.|TRBJ2-7|15|once
CASSYFGLDSYEQYF
TGTGCCAGCAGTTACTTCGGACTCGACTCCTACGAGCAGTACTTC
>TRBV7-7|.|TRBJ1-1|13|.
CASSYDLRTEAFF
TGTGCTAGCAGCTACGACCTGAGAACTGAAGCTTTCTTT
>TRBV5-5|.|TRBJ1-2|13|.
CASSLEWVGNHTF
TGTGCCAGCAGCTTGGAATGGGTTGGGAATCACACCTTC
>TRBV21-1|.|TRBJ1-2|15|.
CASSKGGGTDYGYTF
TGTGCCAGCAGCAAAGGGGGGGGGACCGACTATGGCTACACCTTC
>TRBV20-1|.|TRBJ1-2|13|.
CSARAQVGGGYTF
TGCAGTGCTAGAGCACAGGTCGGCGGAGGCTACACCTTC
>TRBV5-1|.|TRBJ2-1|16|.
CASSAMGYAIGNEQFF
TGCGCCAGCAGCGCCATGGGGTATGCCATAGGAAATGAGCAGTTCTTC
>TRBV6-2/TRBV6-3|.|TRBJ2-7|16|.
CASSLGHRDYSYEQYF
TGTGCCAGCAGTTTGGGACACCGGGACTACTCCTACGAGCAGTACTTC
>TRBV2|.|TRBJ2-3|14|once
CASSGGRFTDTQYF
TGTGCCAGCTCTGGGGGGCGATTCACAGATACGCAGTATTTT
>TRBV15|.|TRBJ2-1|16|.
CATRSEGGPGGGEQFF
TGTGCCACCAGAAGTGAAGGGGGCCCGGGGGGCGGTGAGCAGTTCTTC
>TRBV7-8|TRBD1|TRBJ1-2|13|.
CASSGQGAYGYTF
TGTGCCAGCAGCGGGCAGGGGGCATATGGCTACACCTTC
>TRBV15|TRBD2|TRBJ2-7|14|.
CATSRGGLAYEQYF
TGTGCCACCAGCAGAGGGGGACTAGCTTACGAGCAGTACTTC